These 14 T cell receptor beta chains share one sample of origin, sequenced in a study of blood T cell repertoires in COVID-19. Some clones are missing from TCRdb's copy, which holds only in-frame ones; the method was immunoSEQ multiplex PCR. The sample contains 300,000 to 350,000 clones, approximately 90% of which appear only once. The sequenced sample was peripheral blood. The receptors were gathered from a man between 25 and 39 years old with COVID-19, enrolled during active disease.

The rearrangement uses TRBV24-1 and TRBJ2-1, with a possible D match to TRBD1 (5 bases). CDR1 KGHDR and CDR2 SFDVKD come from the germline V gene. The CDR3 covers 17 residues. Trimming pared 4 bases from V and 0 bases from J, leaving 15 bases between. The CDR3 loop reads CATSERQFPGSYNEQFF. In DNA, the CDR3 is TGTGCCACCAGTGAGAGACAGTTTCCAGGCTCCTACAATGAGCAGTTCTTC.

The chain joins TRBV5-1 to TRBJ1-4, with D hard to call. This CDR3 region has 17 residues. Germline V CDR1 and CDR2: SGHRS, YFSETQ. V dropped 0 bases and J dropped 2 bases, with 14 bases sitting between them. CDR3 DNA sequence: TGCGCCAGCAGCTTGGATGGCCGAGGTGCGACTAATGAAAAACTGTTTTTT. As protein: CASSLDGRGATNEKLFF.

The rearrangement uses TRBV28 and TRBJ1-1, with a tentative D call TRBD1 (5 bases). This CDR3 is 15 amino acids long. The ends were cut back, 3 bases at V and 4 bases at J, with 15 bases in the middle. Germline CDR1 and CDR2: MDHEN and SYDVKM. Here the CDR3 reads CASSLNPGRGTEAFF. The CDR3 region has the DNA TGTGCCAGCAGTTTGAACCCCGGTAGGGGCACTGAAGCTTTCTTT.

The chain is built from TRBV28 and TRBJ2-2; TRBD2 matches 7 bases. J was trimmed by 7 bases and V by 6 bases; bases with no gene match: 11. CDR3 length equals 15 residues. Looked up from germline, CDR1 is MDHEN and CDR2 is SYDVKM. CDR3 coding DNA: TGTGCCAGCAGCCCCGAGACTAGCTGGGGCGGGGAGCTGTTTTTT. It specifies CASSPETSWGGELFF.

The rearrangement joins TRBV9 to TRBJ2-5, with TRBD2 matching 12 bases. V lost 0 bases to trimming and J lost 1 base; unmatched junction nucleotides: 10. CDR1 is SGDLS and CDR2 is YYNGEE in the germline V gene. The CDR3 extends over 19 amino acids. In DNA form, the CDR3 reads TGTGCCAGCAGCGTAGGGCTAGCGGGGGGGACCCTATTCCAAGAGACCCAGTACTTC. Its protein is CASSVGLAGGTLFQETQYF.

About this clone: Additional DNA sequences in this sample encode the identical CDR3. J is TRBJ2-5 and V is TRBV7-3; 11 bases are a match to TRBD2. V lost 2 bases and J lost 5; bases outside the gene matches: 4. Germline V gives CDR1 SGHTA, CDR2 FQGTGA. The CDR3 totals 15 residues. CDR3 protein: CASSLLAGGQETQYF. In nucleotides, the CDR3 is TGTGCCAGCAGCTTATTAGCGGGGGGGCAGGAGACCCAGTACTTC. The whole variable domain, filled in from reference TRBV7-3 and TRBJ2-5, reads GAGVSQTPSNKVTEKGKYVELRCDPISGHTALYWYRQSLGQGPEFLIYFQGTGAADDSGLPNDRFFAVRPEGSVSTLKIQRTERGDSAVYLCASSLLAGGQETQYFGPGTRLLVL.

V and J are TRBV18 and TRBJ2-5, with D possibly TRBD2 on 6 matching bases. Germline V gene lookup returns CDR1 KGHSH and CDR2 LQKENI. CDR3 length: 15 residues. The ends were cut back, 6 bases at V and 1 base at J, with 15 bases in the middle. CDR3 sequence reads: CASSPNRDSQETQYF. In nucleotides, the CDR3 is TGTGCCAGCTCCCCGAACCGGGACTCCCAAGAGACCCAGTACTTC.

The chain employs TRBV30 and TRBJ1-2; D remains ambiguous. The V end was cut by 0 bases, the J end by 0 bases, with 5 bases between. The germline gives CDR1 GTSNPN, CDR2 SVGIG (reference sequence). This CDR3 has 13 residues. CDR3 sequence (DNA): TGTGCCTGGAGTGTACTAACTAACTATGGCTACACCTTC. Its translation is CAWSVLTNYGYTF.

The CDR3 is CASRDYQETQYF. The CDR3 coding sequence is TGTGCCAGCAGGGACTATCAAGAGACCCAGTACTTC. This chain connects TRBV7-9 to TRBJ2-5; TRBD2 might be the D (6 bases). CDR3 length: 12 amino acids. Trimming removed 6 bases at V and 2 bases at J, with 7 bases between. The V gene's germline CDR1 is SEHNR and CDR2 FQNEAQ (reference sequence).

The rearrangement joins TRBV18 to TRBJ1-1, with a possible D match to TRBD1 (5 bases). The CDR3 covers 17 residues. The V gene's germline CDR1 is KGHSH and CDR2 LQKENI. V was pared by 3 bases and J by 3 bases, with 20 bases between. The CDR3 DNA reads TGTGCCAGCTCACCCTATTTTTCGTCTGGAGGGGACACTGAAGCTTTCTTT. It translates to CASSPYFSSGGDTEAFF.

This chain uses TRBV9 with TRBJ2-6, with 9 positions matching TRBD1. There are 20 residues in the CDR3. CDR1 is SGDLS and CDR2 is YYNGEE in the germline V gene. After removal of 2 bases from V and 2 bases from J, the junction contained 14 bases not matched to a gene. The CDR3 region has the DNA TGTGCCAGCAGCGTCTTAGCCTGGGGACAGGGTTCGGCTGGGGCCAACGTCCTGACTTTC. Its translation: CASSVLAWGQGSAGANVLTF.

V and J are TRBV4-3 and TRBJ2-2, with 8 bases fitting TRBD2. Germline loops: CDR1 LGHNA, CDR2 YSLEER. This CDR3 has 15 amino acids. V lost 1 base to trimming and J lost 4 bases; unmatched junction nucleotides: 2. CDR3 sequence reads: CASSQAGGITGELFF. The CDR3 DNA reads as TGCGCCAGCAGCCAAGCGGGGGGGATCACCGGGGAGCTGTTTTTT.

This chain uses TRBV19 with TRBJ1-1; D is uncertain. The germline V gene encodes CDR1 LNHDA and CDR2 SQIVND (reference sequence). The CDR3 length is 14 residues. Trimming pared 3 bases from V and 1 base from J, leaving 9 bases between. The CDR3 region is CASSMNTPNTEAFF. The CDR3 DNA reads TGTGCCAGTAGTATGAATACACCGAACACTGAAGCTTTCTTT.

The chain couples TRBV18 to TRBJ1-2; tentatively, D is TRBD1 (6 bases). The CDR3 contains 13 residues. The germline V gene has CDR1 KGHSH and CDR2 LQKENI. V lost 7 bases and J lost 6, with 15 bases in between. The CDR3 coding sequence is TGTGCCAGCTTTACGACAGGTCAAAATGGCTACACCTTC. This translates into CASFTTGQNGYTF. The entire variable domain, with the rest obtained from reference TRBV18 and TRBJ1-2, is as follows: NAGVMQNPRHLVRRRGQEARLRCSPMKGHSHVYWYRQLPEEGLKFMVYLQKENIIDESGMPKERFSAEFPKEGPSILRIQQVVRGDSAAYFCASFTTGQNGYTFGSGTRLTVV.